The 18 T cell receptor beta chains below come from one sample, sequenced in a study of CD8+ T cells in alopecia areata. Sequencing used cDNA as its template, made by extracting RNA and reverse transcribing it. Clones were sequenced by immunoSEQ multiplex PCR, and TCRdb holds only the in-frame ones, with some missing. The table records 50,000 to 70,000 clones, around 47% of them present only once. Specimen: NKG2D-low CD8+ T cells sorted from blood. All receptors come from a human donor with alopecia areata.

The chain is built from TRBV2 and TRBJ2-2, with D maybe TRBD1 (6 bases). CDR1 and CDR2 from the germline V gene are SNHLY and FYNNEI. Trimming took off 6 bases at V and 1 base at J, with 15 bases between the two ends. The CDR3 covers 16 residues. The CDR3 bases are TGTGCCAGCAGCCTCCTACAGGGCCTGAACACCGGGGAGCTGTTTTTT. It specifies CASSLLQGLNTGELFF.

The chain carries TRBV7-2 and TRBJ2-7; D remains unclear. Germline V lookup: CDR1 SGHTA, CDR2 FQGNSA. This CDR3 contains 14 residues. Trimming took 5 bases from V and 0 from J, leaving 11 bases between them. The CDR3 sequence: CASSLDPSSYEQYF. The CDR3 DNA reads TGTGCCAGCAGCCTGGACCCAAGCTCCTACGAGCAGTACTTC.

This clone was seen a handful of times. V usage is TRBV29-1 and J usage is TRBJ2-7; D is ambiguous. Germline V lookup: CDR1 SQVTM, CDR2 ANQGSEA. The V end lost 0 bases, the J end lost 2 bases, and 5 bases lay between the germline ends. The CDR3 contains 12 residues. The CDR3 here is CSVEDSTYEQYF. In DNA form, the CDR3 reads TGCAGCGTTGAAGATTCCACCTACGAGCAGTACTTC.

This clone appeared a few times. V gene TRBV7-2 combines with J gene TRBJ1-6, with a tentative D call TRBD1 (6 bases). V was cut by 4 bases and J by 0 bases, with 10 bases left in between. There are 16 residues in the CDR3. Germline V gives CDR1 SGHTA, CDR2 FQGNSA. The CDR3 spells CASSSTGSSYNSPLHF. As DNA, the CDR3 is TGTGCCAGCAGCTCAACAGGGAGCTCCTATAATTCACCCCTCCACTTT.

The gene calls are TRBV5-6 and TRBJ2-1; no definite D call. The CDR3 is made up of 12 amino acids. Germline V gene lookup returns CDR1 SGHDT and CDR2 YYEEEE. With 3 bases removed from V and 7 bases from J, the gap between germline ends came to 8 bases. CDR3 protein: CASSWAKNEQFF. The CDR3 DNA follows: TGTGCCAGCAGCTGGGCAAAAAATGAGCAGTTCTTC. The full variable domain, its missing parts supplied by reference TRBV5-6 and TRBJ2-1, is DAGVTQSPTHLIKTRGQQVTLRCSPKSGHDTVSWYQQALGQGPQFIFQYYEEEERQRGNFPDRFSGHQFPNYSSELNVNALLLGDSALYLCASSWAKNEQFFGPGTRLTVL.

The genes are TRBV5-1 and TRBJ2-7; 7 bases agree with TRBD1. CDR1 is SGHRS and CDR2 is YFSETQ in the germline V gene. V lost 3 bases to trimming and J lost 6 bases; unmatched junction nucleotides: 3. This CDR3 region has 12 residues. The CDR3 protein is CASSWDRSEQYF. In DNA, the CDR3 is TGCGCCAGCAGCTGGGACAGAAGCGAGCAGTACTTC.

The CDR3, as DNA: TGTGCCAGCAGCCCCGTGGCCACGACCTACGAGCAGTACTTC. As protein: CASSPVATTYEQYF. The chain couples TRBV7-2 to TRBJ2-7, with unresolved D. The CDR3 is 14 residues long. Trimming cost V 5 bases and J 2 bases, with 13 bases left between them. Germline CDR1 SGHTA, CDR2 FQGNSA.

This chain joins TRBV6-5 and TRBJ1-1; TRBD1 matches 8 bases. V lost 0 bases to trimming and J lost 7 bases; unmatched junction nucleotides: 7. The germline V gene has CDR1 MNHEY and CDR2 SVGAGI. The CDR3 spans 15 residues. CDR3 loop: CASSYSKDRGDEAFF. DNA of the CDR3: TGTGCCAGCAGTTACTCCAAAGACAGGGGAGATGAAGCTTTCTTT.

The chain recombines TRBV7-9 with TRBJ2-7; 12 bases map to TRBD2. Germline values: CDR1 SEHNR, CDR2 FQNEAQ (reference sequence). With V trimmed by 4 bases and J by 5 bases, 3 bases remained unmatched. The CDR3 contains 14 residues. The CDR3 DNA is TGTGCCAGCAGCTCGGGACTAGCGGGCGACGAGCAGTACTTC. It specifies CASSSGLAGDEQYF.

This clone has only a few counts. V usage is TRBV29-1 and J usage is TRBJ2-2, with 12 bases identical to TRBD2. CDR3 length: 15 residues. Trimming removed 4 bases from V and 8 bases from J; junction bases left unmatched: 8. Germline V gives CDR1 SQVTM, CDR2 ANQGSEA. CDR3 DNA sequence: TGCAGCGTTGCTGGACTAGCGGGGAAGAGGGGGGAGCTGTTTTTT. This sequence encodes CSVAGLAGKRGELFF.

This chain joins TRBV27 and TRBJ2-7; D gene uncertain. Germline V lookup: CDR1 MNHEY, CDR2 SMNVEV (reference sequence). V dropped 6 bases and J dropped 3 bases, with 15 bases sitting between them. The CDR3 has 14 amino acids. The CDR3 spells CASSLGPANYEQYF. DNA for the CDR3: TGTGCCAGCAGCCTCGGGCCTGCCAACTACGAGCAGTACTTC.

Only a few counts were recorded for this clone. The chain is built from TRBV7-2 and TRBJ2-7, with D uncertain. Germline CDR1 and CDR2: SGHTA and FQGNSA. The CDR3 is made up of 13 amino acids. With 1 base removed from V and 2 bases from J, the gap between germline ends came to 6 bases. CDR3 in amino acids: CASSLGVAYEQYF. As DNA, the CDR3 is TGTGCCAGCAGCTTAGGGGTGGCCTACGAGCAGTACTTC.

This chain uses TRBV13 with TRBJ2-3; TRBD2 matches at 10 bases. Germline V gene sequence: CDR1 PRHDT, CDR2 FYEKMQ (reference sequence). The J segment lost 4 bases and the V segment lost 9 bases, leaving 22 bases of the junction unmatched. CDR3 length: 19 amino acids. CDR3: CASRWTSGPNRLTSDTQYF. The CDR3 DNA reads TGTGCCAGTCGCTGGACTAGCGGCCCGAACCGTCTGACCTCAGATACGCAGTATTTT.

The J gene is TRBJ1-5, the V gene TRBV2; a weak D match, TRBD1 (5 bases). Germline CDR1 is SNHLY and CDR2 is FYNNEI. The CDR3 length is 14 residues. Trimming pared 6 bases from V and 6 bases from J, leaving 15 bases between. CDR3 residues: CASRGAGRLQPQHF. CDR3 DNA sequence: TGTGCCAGCAGGGGAGCAGGGCGGCTTCAGCCCCAGCATTTT.

The chain carries TRBV4-3 and TRBJ2-3; 16 bases map to TRBD2. V shed 5 bases and J 1 base; nucleotides not matched to a gene: 6. Germline CDR1 LGHNA, CDR2 YSLEER. This CDR3 region has 18 residues. The CDR3 loop reads CASSMGLAGGPGTDTQYF. CDR3 in DNA: TGCGCCAGCAGCATGGGACTAGCGGGAGGGCCGGGCACAGATACGCAGTATTTT.

The chain couples TRBV29-1 to TRBJ1-2; unclear D gene. Germline V gives CDR1 SQVTM, CDR2 ANQGSEA. The CDR3 extends over 19 amino acids. Trimming took 0 bases from V and 4 from J, leaving 27 bases between them. CDR3 sequence (DNA): TGCAGCGTTGAAGATCGGGTACCCACGTTTATGAGGGAGGGCTATGGCTACACCTTC. This gives the protein CSVEDRVPTFMREGYGYTF.

The V and J genes are TRBV28 and TRBJ1-5; tentatively, D is TRBD1 (5 bases). Germline V lookup: CDR1 MDHEN, CDR2 SYDVKM. The V end lost 1 base, the J end lost 1 base, and 8 bases lay between the germline ends. There are 15 residues in the CDR3. The CDR3 DNA reads TGTGCCAGCAGTTTATTAGAGGGGAGCAATCAGCCCCAGCATTTT. This encodes CASSLLEGSNQPQHF.

The chain couples TRBV14 to TRBJ1-2; 10 bases agree with TRBD1. J gave up 2 bases and V 4 bases, and 7 bases lay outside the gene matches. Germline V gene data show CDR1 as SGHDN and CDR2 as FVKESK. CDR3 length equals 16 residues. The CDR3: CASSPWDRGRNYGYTF. The CDR3, as DNA: TGTGCCAGCAGCCCTTGGGACAGGGGCCGGAACTATGGCTACACCTTC.